This entry lists 18 T cell receptor beta chains sequenced from one sample in a study of blood T cell repertoires in COVID-19. The method was immunoSEQ multiplex PCR; TCRdb's version includes in-frame clones alone and lacks a portion of them. The sample yields about 310,000 clones, about 88% seen once. Sequenced input: PBMCs or T cells enriched from blood (not recorded which). Source of these receptors: a middle-aged woman who had recovered from COVID-19.

This clone was counted a single time. The CDR3 region is CASRPGIGRGGADTQYF. The CDR3, as DNA: TGTGCCAGCCGGCCCGGGATCGGGCGGGGGGGTGCAGATACGCAGTATTTT. This sequence joins TRBV5-4 and TRBJ2-3; 9 bases are shared with TRBD2. J was trimmed by 4 bases and V by 7 bases; bases with no gene match: 16. The length of the CDR3 is 17 residues. CDR1 and CDR2 from the germline V gene are SGHNT and YYREEE (reference sequence).

The chain joins TRBV9 to TRBJ2-3, with 13 positions matching TRBD2. V shed 0 bases and J 4 bases; nucleotides not matched to a gene: 5. Looked up from germline, CDR1 is SGDLS and CDR2 is YYNGEE. The CDR3 spans 17 residues. The CDR3 coding sequence is TGTGCCAGCAGCGTAGGAACTAGCGGGGGGGCAGCAGATACGCAGTATTTT. Encoded protein: CASSVGTSGGAADTQYF.

Only one count was recorded for this clone. The J gene is TRBJ2-6, the V gene TRBV5-1; maybe TRBD1 (6 bases). V lost 3 bases to trimming and J lost 0 bases, with 16 bases between them. CDR1 and CDR2 (germline): SGHRS, YFSETQ. This CDR3 has 18 residues. The CDR3 reads CASSSAGTPNSGANVLTF. The DNA of the CDR3 is TGCGCCAGCAGCTCAGCCGGGACACCCAACTCTGGGGCCAACGTCCTGACTTTC.

CDR3 sequence reads: CASSLVPTSTDTQYF. The CDR3 nucleotides read TGTGCCAGCAGCTTAGTCCCGACTAGTACAGATACGCAGTATTTT. The V and J genes are TRBV11-2 and TRBJ2-3; tentative D call: TRBD2 (6 bases). The V end lost 1 base, the J end lost 3 bases, and 11 bases lay between the germline ends. Looked up from germline, CDR1 is SGHAT and CDR2 is FQNNGV. The CDR3 runs to 15 residues.

This clone occurred once. The V call is TRBV7-9, the J call TRBJ1-2; D not resolved. V gave up 0 bases and J gave up 12 bases, with 14 bases separating them. Germline CDR1 SEHNR, CDR2 FQNEAQ (reference sequence). This CDR3 region has 13 residues. The CDR3 nucleotides read TGTGCCAGCAGCTTAGCGCCACAGCCCGAAAACACCTTC. It translates to CASSLAPQPENTF.

V usage is TRBV25-1 and J usage is TRBJ1-1; weak D call: TRBD1 (6 bases). The CDR3 consists of 14 residues. The germline V gene encodes CDR1 MGHDK and CDR2 SYGVNS. The V gene lost 4 bases and the J gene lost 0 bases, with 9 bases spanning the gap. CDR3 in DNA: TGTGCCAGCAGTGTAGGACAGTTGAACACTGAAGCTTTCTTT. Translated, it gives CASSVGQLNTEAFF.

The sample holds a few counts of this clone. V and J are TRBV19 and TRBJ2-7, with TRBD2 matching 7 bases. CDR3 size: 14 residues. V lost 6 bases and J lost 1; bases outside the gene matches: 6. Germline V gene lookup returns CDR1 LNHDA and CDR2 SQIVND (reference sequence). CDR3 in DNA: TGTGCCAGTAGATCGCAGGGAGGGTCCTACGAGCAGTACTTC. Its translation: CASRSQGGSYEQYF.

The rearrangement links TRBV4-3 to TRBJ1-1; D call uncertain. Deletions cut 1 base from V and 5 bases from J, with 11 bases between. Germline CDR1 and CDR2: LGHNA and YSLEER. This CDR3 has 14 amino acids. The CDR3 sequence is CASSQVEGGTEAFF. The CDR3 nucleotides are TGCGCCAGCAGCCAAGTTGAGGGTGGGACTGAAGCTTTCTTT.

The rearrangement joins TRBV24-1 to TRBJ1-1; TRBD1 agrees at 11 bases. The J segment lost 4 bases and the V segment lost 4 bases, leaving 4 bases of the junction unmatched. The CDR3 is 15 amino acids. Germline values: CDR1 KGHDR, CDR2 SFDVKD. The CDR3 DNA sequence: TGTGCCACCAGTGACGCCGGACAGGGGGCCACTGAAGCTTTCTTT. Translated: CATSDAGQGATEAFF.

The chain is built from TRBV19 and TRBJ1-3, with no clear D. The CDR3 runs 13 residues. Germline lookup yields CDR1 LNHDA and CDR2 SQIVND (reference sequence). V shed 6 bases and J shed 4 bases, with 10 bases lying between them. The CDR3 region is CASSSERGNTIYF. In nucleotides, the CDR3 is TGTGCCAGTAGCTCCGAGAGGGGAAACACCATATATTTT.

J is TRBJ1-1 and V is TRBV30, with 7 bases matching TRBD1. CDR3 length equals 16 residues. The J segment lost 1 base and the V segment lost 3 bases, leaving 11 bases of the junction unmatched. Per the germline V gene, CDR1 is GTSNPN and CDR2 is SVGIG (reference sequence). This CDR3 reads CAWSAEIRDRNTEAFF. The CDR3 region has the DNA TGTGCCTGGAGCGCAGAGATCCGGGACAGGAACACTGAAGCTTTCTTT.

This chain links TRBV10-3 with TRBJ2-2, with D tentatively TRBD1 (6 bases). This CDR3 spans 14 amino acids. Per the germline V gene, CDR1 is ENHRY and CDR2 is SYGVKD. The V end lost 3 bases, the J end lost 5 bases, and 10 bases lay between the germline ends. The CDR3 loop is CAISDRGWTGELFF. The CDR3 coding sequence is TGTGCCATCAGTGATAGGGGGTGGACCGGGGAGCTGTTTTTT.

V is TRBV25-1 and J is TRBJ1-1; tentative D call: TRBD1 (5 bases). This CDR3 is 15 amino acids long. Germline CDR1 and CDR2: MGHDK and SYGVNS. The ends were cut back, 1 base at V and 3 bases at J, with 12 bases in the middle. CDR3 bases: TGTGCCAGCAGTGAATTTAAGGGGTTGGACACTGAAGCTTTCTTT. Protein sequence: CASSEFKGLDTEAFF.

This clone was found once. J is TRBJ2-3 and V is TRBV5-8; D perhaps matches TRBD2 (7 bases). Trimming took off 5 bases at V and 3 bases at J, with 19 bases between the two ends. Looked up from germline, CDR1 is SGHTS and CDR2 is YDEGEE. The CDR3 has 16 residues. CDR3 protein: CASRGGARGWTDTQYF. CDR3 coding DNA: TGTGCCAGCAGAGGGGGGGCCCGGGGATGGACAGATACGCAGTATTTT.

The rearrangement joins TRBV19 to TRBJ2-7; 7 nucleotides agree with TRBD2. The CDR3 has 14 amino acids. Trimming took 10 bases from V and 1 from J; bases not matched to a gene: 10. CDR1 is LNHDA, CDR2 SQIVND, per germline (reference sequence). The chain's CDR3 is CATRRGGPSYEQYF. DNA for the CDR3: TGTGCCACCAGACGCGGGGGTCCGTCCTACGAGCAGTACTTC.

The chain employs TRBV3-1 (or the pseudogene TRBV3-2) and TRBJ2-2, with TRBD1 as a possible D gene (6 bases). Germline-derived CDR1 and CDR2 are LGHDT and YNNKEL (reference sequence). The CDR3 runs 17 residues. Trimming pared 4 bases from V and 3 bases from J, leaving 18 bases between. CDR3 in amino acids: CASSRIGGREDTGELFF. In nucleotides, the CDR3 is TGTGCCAGCAGCCGCATAGGGGGACGAGAAGACACCGGGGAGCTGTTTTTT.

The rearrangement uses TRBV9 and TRBJ2-7, with 8 bases that match TRBD1. The CDR3 is 14 amino acids. V was clipped by 3 bases and J by 4 bases; unmatched bases: 6. CDR1 SGDLS and CDR2 YYNGEE come from the germline V gene. As DNA, the CDR3 is TGTGCCAGCAGCGCGTCCCGGGACAGGTACGAGCAGTACTTC. Translation gives CASSASRDRYEQYF.

The rearrangement uses TRBV23-1 and TRBJ1-3; D is perhaps TRBD1 (5 bases). TRBV23-1 is an ORF, and what it does is uncertain. Deletions cut 4 bases from V and 2 bases from J, with 15 bases between. The CDR3 runs 16 residues. This CDR3 is CASSRFSETAGNTIYF. In DNA, the CDR3 is TGCGCCAGCAGTCGGTTCTCGGAGACAGCTGGAAACACCATATATTTT.